This TCR beta chain comes out of a study of T cells in Graves' hyperthyroidism and ophthalmopathy. Study-level results: It was a median about 6 months before onset that the model predicted ophthalmopathy. In the blood, most expanded thyroid clonotypes above 0.001 appeared as well.

V lost 4 bases to trimming and J lost 4 bases; unmatched junction nucleotides: 7. The CDR3 spans 15 residues. Per germline, CDR1 SGHAT and CDR2 FQNNGV. Those patients with uncontrolled infection, other autoimmune disease, pregnancy or lactation were excluded. A roughly 10 ml volume of fresh peripheral blood provided the PBMCs. This clonotype was counted at least ten times. Its antigen remains unknown. TCR beta CDR3 regions were amplified from RNA transcripts. A set of HTBI primers served as the primers for a first-round RT-PCR of the TCR CDR3. TCRdb re-derived calls from the multiplex PCR reads in MiXCR, one entry per CDR3 protein. The sample lists 500,000 or so distinct CDR3 sequences, roughly 15% seen once, with approximately 15% in the top ten.

The chain has TRBV11-2 and TRBJ2-1, with 7 nucleotides matching TRBD1. The receptor's source is a woman under 30 with Graves' ophthalmopathy. Sequencing was carried out using blood. The CDR3 protein is CASSSRTGDYNEQFF. The CDR3 nucleotides are TGTGCCAGCAGCTCGCGGACAGGAGATTACAATGAGCAGTTCTTC.